A selection of T cell receptor beta chains follows, all from one sample in a study of metastatic and nonmetastatic thyroid tumors. TCRdb recomputed clones from the PCR reads via MiXCR. The repertoire holds roughly 30,000 clones, with under 20% as singletons. Input material: blood. The receptors derive from a female donor with papillary thyroid cancer or a benign thyroid nodule (not recorded which). Some clones in this sample may be carry-over from other donors' samples. Both conserved end residues are part of each CDR3. A D gene is named only where the DNA matches it firmly. Size tells how often a clone was seen (once, few, many) or the class of an expanded clone, and some rows leave it out.

DNA: TGCAGTGTTGCCAAGGGAAACAGGGGCGAGCAGTACTTC; CDR3: CSVAKGNRGEQYF; size: -; V: TRBV20-1; D: TRBD1; length: 13; J: TRBJ2-7
DNA: TGTGCCAGCAGCCCAGTAGAGACCCAATACTTC; CDR3: CASSPVETQYF; size: -; V: TRBV7-9; D: -; length: 11; J: TRBJ2-5
DNA: TGCAGTGCTCCCCGTCCCCCGGGAGGGTCCTACAATGAGCAGTTCTTC; CDR3: CSAPRPPGGSYNEQFF; size: many; V: TRBV20-1; D: TRBD2; length: 16; J: TRBJ2-1
DNA: TGTGCCAGCAGTCGATCCGGGACAGGGGGCACTGAAGCTTTCTTT; CDR3: CASSRSGTGGTEAFF; size: many; V: TRBV6-1; D: TRBD1; length: 15; J: TRBJ1-1
DNA: TGTGCCAGCAGTTTGGGGGCAGGGGGCGTCTATGGCTACACCTTC; CDR3: CASSLGAGGVYGYTF; size: many; V: TRBV27; D: TRBD1; length: 15; J: TRBJ1-2
DNA: TGCGCCAGCAGCCAAGATTGGGGGTTGGGGCACCTTAGCTCCTATAATTCACCCCTCCACTTT; CDR3: CASSQDWGLGHLSSYNSPLHF; size: few; V: TRBV4-1; D: -; length: 21; J: TRBJ1-6
DNA: TGCGCCAGCAGCTTGAGGGCGGGGTATTACAATGAGCAGTTCTTC; CDR3: CASSLRAGYYNEQFF; size: many; V: TRBV5-1; D: -; length: 15; J: TRBJ2-1
DNA: TGTGCCAGCATTTACGGAGCGGGAGTGGTGACAGATACGCAGTATTTT; CDR3: CASIYGAGVVTDTQYF; size: once; V: TRBV7-8; D: TRBD2; length: 16; J: TRBJ2-3
DNA: TGTGCCAGCAGCCGGGATCTCGGCTCTGGAAACACCATATATTTT; CDR3: CASSRDLGSGNTIYF; size: many; V: TRBV4-2; D: -; length: 15; J: TRBJ1-3
DNA: TGTGCCAGCAGACGAGGACAGGGCGTTGGTGGCTACACCTTC; CDR3: CASRRGQGVGGYTF; size: many; V: TRBV6-1; D: TRBD1; length: 14; J: TRBJ1-2
DNA: TGCAGTGCTAGATCCGGGTACGGGACAGGGACATCTTTCTTT; CDR3: CSARSGYGTGTSFF; size: many; V: TRBV20-1; D: TRBD1; length: 14; J: TRBJ1-1
DNA: TGTGCCAGCGACCGGGGGGCAAACAGGGGCTACACCTTC; CDR3: CASDRGANRGYTF; size: -; V: TRBV6-2/TRBV6-3; D: -; length: 13; J: TRBJ1-2
DNA: TGCGCCAGCAGGGTCGGGCCGGACGGCTATCAGTACTTC; CDR3: CASRVGPDGYQYF; size: -; V: TRBV5-1; D: -; length: 13; J: TRBJ2-7
DNA: TGTGCCTGGAGTTTCTACGGGGCCGCTAACATTCAGTACTTC; CDR3: CAWSFYGAANIQYF; size: many; V: TRBV30; D: -; length: 14; J: TRBJ2-4
DNA: TGTGCCTGGAGTGTCCAGGTCGGATTCGGGGAGACCCAGTACTTC; CDR3: CAWSVQVGFGETQYF; size: many; V: TRBV30; D: -; length: 15; J: TRBJ2-5
DNA: TGTGCCAGCAGCAACCGGGACAGCCTAGACACCGGGGAGCTGTTTTTT; CDR3: CASSNRDSLDTGELFF; size: -; V: TRBV11-1; D: TRBD1; length: 16; J: TRBJ2-2
DNA: TGTGCCAGCAGTTCACCTGCGGGACAGGAAGCTTTCTTT; CDR3: CASSSPAGQEAFF; size: many; V: TRBV28; D: TRBD1; length: 13; J: TRBJ1-1
DNA: TGTGCCAGCAGGACTCTGTACCAAGAGACCCAGTACTTC; CDR3: CASRTLYQETQYF; size: many; V: TRBV28; D: -; length: 13; J: TRBJ2-5
DNA: TGCGCCAGCCTATATGTGACCACCTACGAGCAGTACTTC; CDR3: CASLYVTTYEQYF; size: -; V: TRBV10-2; D: -; length: 13; J: TRBJ2-7
DNA: TGTGCCAGCAGTCAGGGCCGAAGCAGTGACCCTAATGAAAAACTGTTTTTT; CDR3: CASSQGRSSDPNEKLFF; size: many; V: TRBV3-1; D: -; length: 17; J: TRBJ1-4
DNA: TGTGTCGGTAGTACAGGGTACACTGAAGCTTTCTTT; CDR3: CVGSTGYTEAFF; size: -; V: TRBV19; D: -; length: 12; J: TRBJ1-1
DNA: TGTGCCAGCAGTGAAACTAGCGGGAAGGGTGAGCAGTTCTTC; CDR3: CASSETSGKGEQFF; size: many; V: TRBV2; D: TRBD2; length: 14; J: TRBJ2-1
DNA: TGTGCCAGCAGCGAGACAGGGGGCGGGAATTCACCCCTCCACTTT; CDR3: CASSETGGGNSPLHF; size: many; V: TRBV9; D: TRBD1; length: 15; J: TRBJ1-6
DNA: TGTGCCAGCAGTTTGGGGACACCGGAGACCCAGTACTTC; CDR3: CASSLGTPETQYF; size: -; V: TRBV6-2/TRBV6-3; D: -; length: 13; J: TRBJ2-5
DNA: TGTGCCAGCAGTGAAGGCGGAAGCATAATCTATGAGCAGTTCTTC; CDR3: CASSEGGSIIYEQFF; size: few; V: TRBV6-1; D: -; length: 15; J: TRBJ2-1
DNA: TGTGCCAGCAGCTTCAAGGGGGCGAACACTGAAGCTTTCTTT; CDR3: CASSFKGANTEAFF; size: many; V: TRBV11-3; D: TRBD1; length: 14; J: TRBJ1-1
DNA: TGTGCCAGCAGCCAACGTGGGGATACGCAGTATTTT; CDR3: CASSQRGDTQYF; size: many; V: TRBV3-1; D: -; length: 12; J: TRBJ2-3
DNA: TGTGCCAGCAGACGTACAGATACGCAGTATTTT; CDR3: CASRRTDTQYF; size: many; V: TRBV13; D: -; length: 11; J: TRBJ2-3
DNA: TGTGCCAGCAGTACCGGACAGCTTATGAACACTGAAGCTTTATTT; CDR3: CASSTGQLMNTEALF; size: few; V: TRBV6-1; D: -; length: 15; J: TRBJ1-1
DNA: TGTGCCAGCGGGAGGACTAGCGGACCCTACGAGCAGTACTTC; CDR3: CASGRTSGPYEQYF; size: many; V: TRBV2; D: TRBD2; length: 14; J: TRBJ2-7
DNA: TGCGCCAGCAGCCCAGAACGGACACGATATGGCTACACCTTC; CDR3: CASSPERTRYGYTF; size: many; V: TRBV4-1; D: -; length: 14; J: TRBJ1-2
DNA: TGTGCCAGTAGTTACCGGAAGGGACATCGGGGAGGCAATCAGCCCCAGCATTTT; CDR3: CASSYRKGHRGGNQPQHF; size: few; V: TRBV6-2/TRBV6-3; D: -; length: 18; J: TRBJ1-5
DNA: TGTGCCAGCAGCTTAGGGTGGGGGAGCAAGTCCTACAATGAGCAGTTCTTC; CDR3: CASSLGWGSKSYNEQFF; size: once; V: TRBV11-2; D: -; length: 17; J: TRBJ2-1
DNA: TGTGCAACACTAAGAACAGGGGGGACCGGGGAGCTGTTTTTT; CDR3: CATLRTGGTGELFF; size: many; V: TRBV19; D: TRBD1; length: 14; J: TRBJ2-2
DNA: TGTGCCAGTAGATCGAGGGAAAACTATGGCTACACCTTC; CDR3: CASRSRENYGYTF; size: many; V: TRBV19; D: -; length: 13; J: TRBJ1-2
DNA: TGTGCCAGCAGCCTCCTAGTAGGGACAGATACGCAGTATTTT; CDR3: CASSLLVGTDTQYF; size: many; V: TRBV7-2; D: -; length: 14; J: TRBJ2-3
DNA: TGTGCCAGCAGCCAAGACGGTAATCAGCCCCAGCATTTT; CDR3: CASSQDGNQPQHF; size: many; V: TRBV14; D: -; length: 13; J: TRBJ1-5
DNA: TGTGAAGGCAGTGAAGCCAGGGTTGGATATGGCTACACCTTC; CDR3: CEGSEARVGYGYTF; size: few; V: TRBV6-1; D: -; length: 14; J: TRBJ1-2
DNA: TGTGCCAGCAGTTCATTACAGGGGGGTACTCAGCCCCAGCATTTT; CDR3: CASSSLQGGTQPQHF; size: many; V: TRBV6-2/TRBV6-3; D: TRBD1; length: 15; J: TRBJ1-5
DNA: TGTGCCAGCAGCCAAGAGGGATGGGGCGAGCAGTACTTC; CDR3: CASSQEGWGEQYF; size: many; V: TRBV3-1; D: -; length: 13; J: TRBJ2-7
DNA: TGCGCCAGCAGCTTGGACGCCTCTTCGACGGTCGATGAGCAGTTCTTC; CDR3: CASSLDASSTVDEQFF; size: many; V: TRBV5-1; D: -; length: 16; J: TRBJ2-1
DNA: TGTGCCACCAGCAGAAACAGGGGCACTAATGAAAAACTGTTTTTT; CDR3: CATSRNRGTNEKLFF; size: many; V: TRBV15; D: TRBD1; length: 15; J: TRBJ1-4
DNA: TGTGCCAGCAGCCCTCCGAGCGGGACTAATGAGCAGTTCTTC; CDR3: CASSPPSGTNEQFF; size: many; V: TRBV3-1; D: TRBD2; length: 14; J: TRBJ2-1
DNA: TGTGCCACCAGTGATCCGGGGGCCTCTCCCTATGGCTACACCTTC; CDR3: CATSDPGASPYGYTF; size: many; V: TRBV24-1; D: -; length: 15; J: TRBJ1-2
DNA: TGTGCCAGCACCCCACCCGGTGACCGAGAGACCCAGTACTTC; CDR3: CASTPPGDRETQYF; size: many; V: TRBV13; D: -; length: 14; J: TRBJ2-5
DNA: TGCGCCAGCAGCTTGGCCCCGGGAGTGACAGATACGCAGTATTTT; CDR3: CASSLAPGVTDTQYF; size: -; V: TRBV5-1; D: -; length: 15; J: TRBJ2-3
DNA: TGTGCCAGCAGTTTAGTTCGGGGGGAGAACACTGAAGCTTTCTTT; CDR3: CASSLVRGENTEAFF; size: few; V: TRBV28; D: -; length: 15; J: TRBJ1-1
DNA: TGCAGTGCTGGGACTAGCGGGAGTGTGTTTCTATACGAGCAGTACTTC; CDR3: CSAGTSGSVFLYEQYF; size: -; V: TRBV20-1; D: TRBD2; length: 16; J: TRBJ2-7
DNA: TGCAGTGCCCAGACTATCGTGAAGGGGGAGACCCAGTACTTC; CDR3: CSAQTIVKGETQYF; size: -; V: TRBV20-1; D: -; length: 14; J: TRBJ2-5
DNA: TGCGCCAGCAGCTTGGGGCGGACTGAAGCTTTCTTT; CDR3: CASSLGRTEAFF; size: many; V: TRBV5-1; D: -; length: 12; J: TRBJ1-1
DNA: TGTGCCAGCAGTTATTCGAATAGAGGCTATGGCTACACCTTC; CDR3: CASSYSNRGYGYTF; size: many; V: TRBV6-2/TRBV6-3; D: -; length: 14; J: TRBJ1-2
DNA: TGTGCCAGCAGTGAAACTGGACTAGTTTACAGGTGGTCCGACGAGCAGTACTTC; CDR3: CASSETGLVYRWSDEQYF; size: medium-sized; V: TRBV6-1; D: TRBD2; length: 18; J: TRBJ2-7
DNA: TGTGCCAGCAGCCTCGGACTAGCGGTTCTAAGAGGGAAAGAGACCCAGTACTTC; CDR3: CASSLGLAVLRGKETQYF; size: many; V: TRBV7-8; D: TRBD2; length: 18; J: TRBJ2-5